These 27 T cell receptor beta chains were sequenced from one sample in a study of beta chain features in type 1 diabetes. Investigators reverse transcribed all isolated RNA, so they sequenced expressed TCRB transcripts. Clones were read by immunoSEQ multiplex PCR, and TCRdb kept only the in-frame ones, dropping some. Among around 280,000 clones listed, around 7.8% were seen once. What was sequenced was central memory CD4+ T cells from blood. The source is a young woman in good health.

The chain is built from TRBV4-1 and TRBJ1-5; D is undetermined. The CDR3 length is 13 residues. V was pared by 0 bases and J by 4 bases, with 4 bases between. The V gene's germline CDR1 is MGHRA and CDR2 YSYEKL. CDR3 nucleotide sequence: TGCGCCAGCAGCCAAGATTGGAATCAGCCCCAGCATTTT. Amino acids: CASSQDWNQPQHF.

The V and J genes are TRBV29-1 and TRBJ2-5; TRBD2 might be the D (6 bases). The CDR3 extends over 16 amino acids. The V gene lost 4 bases and the J gene lost 0 bases, with 18 bases spanning the gap. The germline V gene has CDR1 SQVTM and CDR2 ANQGSEA. CDR3 nucleotides: TGCAGCGTTGGTCGCTCGGGCGGGATGTACCAAGAGACCCAGTACTTC. Its protein is CSVGRSGGMYQETQYF.

This clone was observed a few times. This chain uses TRBV7-6 with TRBJ1-2; the D is unclear. The CDR3 has 13 residues. The germline CDR1 and CDR2 sequences are SGHVS and FNYEAQ. The germline V and J ends were trimmed by 1 base and 4 bases, with 7 bases remaining between them. The CDR3 DNA follows: TGTGCCAGCAGCTTAGGATCCACCTATGGCTACACCTTC. As protein: CASSLGSTYGYTF.

This clone was observed a handful of times. This rearrangement joins TRBV9 to TRBJ1-1; a weak D match, TRBD1 (5 bases). The ends were cut back, 0 bases at V and 11 bases at J, with 14 bases in the middle. This CDR3 region has 13 residues. Germline values: CDR1 SGDLS, CDR2 YYNGEE. As DNA, the CDR3 is TGTGCCAGCAGCGTAGCTTGGCAGGGTGAGGCTTTCTTT. Protein product: CASSVAWQGEAFF.

A few counts support this clone. V usage is TRBV7-9 and J usage is TRBJ2-5; D is possibly TRBD1 (7 bases). Germline CDR1 SEHNR, CDR2 FQNEAQ (reference sequence). The V and J ends lost 7 bases and 5 bases respectively, with 20 bases between them. The CDR3 extends over 15 amino acids. CDR3 sequence reads: CASTFQQGRWETQYF. CDR3 DNA sequence: TGTGCCAGCACCTTTCAACAGGGGAGGTGGGAGACCCAGTACTTC.

The V gene is TRBV6-1, the J gene TRBJ2-1; 7 nucleotides match TRBD2. Trimming removed 7 bases from V and 5 bases from J; junction bases left unmatched: 11. Germline V gene sequence: CDR1 MNHNS, CDR2 SASEGT. The CDR3 runs 15 residues. The CDR3 protein is CASNPLGGKDNEQFF. As DNA, the CDR3 is TGTGCCAGCAACCCCCTGGGGGGGAAGGACAATGAGCAGTTCTTC.

This clone has a handful of counts. This CDR3 is CASSLFRGVGYTF. In DNA form, the CDR3 reads TGTGCCAGCAGTTTATTTAGGGGTGTGGGCTACACCTTC. The chain joins TRBV27 to TRBJ1-2, with a weak D call TRBD1 (5 bases). The length of the CDR3 is 13 residues. Trimming shortened V by 1 base and J by 8 bases, and 11 bases separated the two germline ends. Germline loops: CDR1 MNHEY, CDR2 SMNVEV (reference sequence).

The sample holds a few counts of this clone. The CDR3 region is CSVDRTGADGELFF. The CDR3 bases are TGCAGCGTTGACAGGACAGGGGCGGACGGGGAGCTGTTTTTT. The V gene is TRBV29-1, the J gene TRBJ2-2; 9 bases are shared with TRBD1. The CDR3 contains 14 residues. J gave up 7 bases and V 3 bases, and 6 bases lay outside the gene matches. CDR1 is SQVTM, CDR2 ANQGSEA, per germline.

In its sample, this clone was seen a few times. The genes are TRBV7-2 and TRBJ2-1; 8 bases map to TRBD2. The CDR3 runs to 14 residues. Germline values: CDR1 SGHTA, CDR2 FQGNSA. J lost 4 bases, V lost 5 bases, and 4 bases had no gene match. The CDR3 nucleotides are TGTGCCAGCAGCCCGGGGGGGAGTTACAATGAGCAGTTCTTC. It yields the protein CASSPGGSYNEQFF.

This clone came up a few times. The chain uses TRBV18 and TRBJ1-1; 7 bases agree with TRBD1. There are 14 residues in the CDR3. The germline V gene has CDR1 KGHSH and CDR2 LQKENI. The trim removed 1 base at V and 5 bases at J, leaving 4 bases unmatched. CDR3 sequence (DNA): TGTGCCAGCTCACCACAGGGGGCGCGTACTGAAGCTTTCTTT. The encoded protein is CASSPQGARTEAFF.

This clone was seen a handful of times. CDR3 region: CASSVGPNTGLVLFF. CDR3 bases: TGTGCCAGCAGCGTAGGGCCCAATACAGGGTTGGTGCTGTTTTTT. This chain links TRBV9 with TRBJ2-2; TRBD1 is a possible D gene (6 bases). CDR3 size: 15 residues. In germline, CDR1 is SGDLS, CDR2 YYNGEE. V was trimmed by 0 bases and J by 13 bases, leaving 19 bases between them. The full variable domain, rest sourced from reference TRBV9 and TRBJ2-2, is DSGVTQTPKHLITATGQRVTLRCSPRSGDLSVYWYQQSLDQGLQFLIQYYNGEERAKGNILERFSAQQFPDLHSELNLSSLELGDSALYFCASSVGPNTGLVLFFGEGSRLTVL.

This clone was recorded a few times. The junction departs from germline at one end; a sequencing error may be responsible. This chain links TRBV2 with TRBJ2-7; D is perhaps TRBD2 (5 bases). This CDR3 spans 14 amino acids. Germline CDR1 SNHLY, CDR2 FYNNEI. CDR3: CASSGLALSSEQYF. The CDR3 bases are TGTGCCAGCAGTGGGCTAGCTTTATCCTCCGAGCAGTACTTC.

V and J are TRBV11-2 and TRBJ2-7; 7 positions match TRBD1. The CDR3 loop spans 17 amino acids. Germline V gives CDR1 SGHAT, CDR2 FQNNGV. Trimming cost V 5 bases and J 2 bases; bases outside gene matches: 15. For the CDR3, the DNA is TGTGCCAGCAGCCTCGGGTGGAGGACAGGTAGTCCCTACGAGCAGTACTTC. This translates into CASSLGWRTGSPYEQYF.

This clone was detected a few times. The chain combines TRBV7-2 with TRBJ2-2, with 11 bases fitting TRBD2. The J segment lost 7 bases and the V segment lost 1 base, leaving 5 bases of the junction unmatched. CDR1 is SGHTA, CDR2 FQGNSA, per germline. This CDR3 has 16 amino acids. This chain's CDR3 is CASSLVAGGRHGELFF. In DNA, the CDR3 is TGTGCCAGCAGCTTAGTAGCGGGAGGGCGTCACGGGGAGCTGTTTTTT.

A few counts support this clone. The gene calls are TRBV5-4 and TRBJ1-1, with TRBD1 matching 9 bases. From germline, CDR1 is SGHNT and CDR2 YYREEE (reference sequence). V shed 4 bases, J shed 1 base, and the junction held 5 bases outside the gene matches. The CDR3 totals 15 residues. CDR3 DNA sequence: TGTGCCAGCAGCACGGGACAGGGCTGGAACACTGAAGCTTTCTTT. The encoded protein is CASSTGQGWNTEAFF.

A few counts support this clone. Here the CDR3 reads CASRWSGDSYEQYF. CDR3 DNA sequence: TGTGCCAGCAGGTGGTCAGGAGATTCCTACGAGCAGTACTTC. The J gene is TRBJ2-7, the V gene TRBV6-1; D uncertain. The CDR3 covers 14 residues. Looked up from germline, CDR1 is MNHNS and CDR2 is SASEGT. Deletions cut 6 bases from V and 1 base from J, with 13 bases between.

This clone showed up just a few times. Here the CDR3 reads CASSQDPPRGEAGNTIYF. The CDR3 bases are TGCGCCAGCAGCCAAGACCCCCCCCGGGGGGAGGCTGGAAACACCATATATTTT. The chain combines TRBV4-1 with TRBJ1-3; D is perhaps TRBD1 (5 bases). The CDR3 covers 18 residues. CDR1 and CDR2 from the germline V gene are MGHRA and YSYEKL. V shed 0 bases and J shed 2 bases, with 17 bases lying between them.

This clone was seen a few times. The gene calls are TRBV7-2 and TRBJ1-5; D is ambiguous. There are 15 residues in the CDR3. Germline values: CDR1 SGHTA, CDR2 FQGNSA. V was cut by 5 bases and J by 5 bases, with 16 bases left in between. The CDR3 spells CASSTNKGRDQPQHF. As DNA, the CDR3 is TGTGCCAGCAGCACGAATAAAGGGCGCGATCAGCCCCAGCATTTT.

In this sample, this clone turned up a few times. This chain connects TRBV5-6 to TRBJ1-2; D gene unclear. The germline gives CDR1 SGHDT, CDR2 YYEEEE. V lost 5 bases to trimming and J lost 4 bases, with 18 bases between them. The CDR3 is made up of 15 amino acids. The CDR3 DNA is TGTGCCAGCAGGAAAGGACCCACGATTGTCTATGGCTACACCTTC. Translating it yields CASRKGPTIVYGYTF.

As for this clone: At the DNA level, this CDR3 is encoded by other sequences in the same sample as well. The chain links TRBV7-2 to TRBJ2-7, with D perhaps matching TRBD1 (6 bases). There are 14 residues in the CDR3. Germline values: CDR1 SGHTA, CDR2 FQGNSA. V lost 0 bases to trimming and J lost 9 bases, with 15 bases between them. The CDR3 reads CASSLAGGGHGQYF. DNA for the CDR3: TGTGCCAGCAGCTTAGCGGGTGGGGGCCACGGGCAGTACTTC.

This sequence joins TRBV6-1 and TRBJ2-7; D is uncertain. The CDR3 length is 14 residues. Germline lookup yields CDR1 MNHNS and CDR2 SASEGT. Trimming stripped 2 bases from V and 5 bases from J, with 13 bases between. The CDR3 DNA is TGTGCCAGCAGTGAATCCCGACGGGTGAACGAGCAGTACTTC. It codes for CASSESRRVNEQYF.

V is TRBV25-1 and J is TRBJ1-2, with D possibly being TRBD1 (6 bases). V was trimmed by 5 bases and J by 2 bases, leaving 12 bases between them. This CDR3 contains 14 residues. Germline assignment: CDR1 MGHDK and CDR2 SYGVNS. The CDR3 region has the DNA TGTGCCAGCAGTAAGCCCGGGACAAACTATGGCTACACCTTC. Translation: CASSKPGTNYGYTF.

The chain has TRBV7-9 and TRBJ1-4, with D possibly TRBD1 on 6 matching bases. The CDR3 length is 14 residues. Germline V CDR1 and CDR2: SEHNR, FQNEAQ (reference sequence). The germline V and J ends were trimmed by 8 bases and 8 bases, with 18 bases remaining between them. CDR3 DNA sequence: TGTGCCAGCGGGCAAGGGGGAGGCGGAGAAAAACTGTTTTTT. Amino acids: CASGQGGGGEKLFF.

The rearrangement joins TRBV7-8 to TRBJ1-1; D unresolved. Trimming cost V 1 base and J 10 bases, with 10 bases left between them. Per germline, CDR1 SGHVS and CDR2 FQNEAQ. The CDR3 is 12 amino acids. CDR3 DNA sequence: TGTGCCAGCAGCTTAGACCGAAGGGTAGCTTTCTTT. It encodes CASSLDRRVAFF.

This clone was counted many times. The chain combines TRBV7-9 with TRBJ2-7, with TRBD1 as a possible D gene (5 bases). The CDR3 contains 13 residues. The V gene lost 2 bases and the J gene lost 6 bases, with 11 bases spanning the gap. The germline V gene encodes CDR1 SEHNR and CDR2 FQNEAQ (reference sequence). CDR3 protein: CASSLTVQGEQYV. CDR3 sequence (DNA): TGTGCCAGCAGCTTAACAGTCCAGGGCGAGCAGTACGTC.

This clone was recorded at least ten times. The chain combines TRBV5-4 with TRBJ2-5; TRBD2 matches at 7 bases. This CDR3 comprises 15 residues. CDR1 and CDR2 from the germline V gene are SGHNT and YYREEE (reference sequence). The junction had 6 bases not matched to a gene; V was cut back by 3 bases and J by 1 base. In DNA form, the CDR3 reads TGTGCCAGCAGCTCGCAAAGCGGGACCCAAGAGACCCAGTACTTC. This codes for CASSSQSGTQETQYF.

This clone was observed at least ten times. The V gene is TRBV7-9, the J gene TRBJ2-7, with D unclear. Germline values: CDR1 SEHNR, CDR2 FQNEAQ (reference sequence). The CDR3 length is 13 residues. Trimming removed 0 bases at V and 7 bases at J, with 10 bases between. CDR3 bases: TGTGCCAGCAGCTTAGCCGGTGGGAAGGAGCAGTACGTC. Protein: CASSLAGGKEQYV.